The present T cell receptor beta chain was sequenced within a study of T cells in Graves' hyperthyroidism and ophthalmopathy. Amplification targeted TCR beta CDR3 regions from RNA transcripts. The HTBI primer set drove a first-round RT-PCR of the TCR CDR3. TCRdb ran MiXCR on the multiplex PCR reads and lists one entry per CDR3 protein. Counted here are approximately 410,000 distinct CDR3 sequences, roughly 14% occurring once; the ten biggest clones make up around 14%. This clonotype occurred many times. Each diagnosis was grounded in clinical symptoms, serum thyroxine and TRAb, thyroid ultrasound, and orbital computed tomography. This sequence originates from a man aged 18-30 years with Graves' ophthalmopathy. Material for sequencing was blood.

As DNA, the CDR3 is TGTGCCAGCAGCCGGCCCCCAACTAATGAAAAACTGTTTTTT. Its protein is CASSRPPTNEKLFF. The V and J genes are TRBV7-2 and TRBJ1-4; D is ambiguous. The germline V gene encodes CDR1 SGHTA and CDR2 FQGNSA. The CDR3 covers 14 residues. Trimming shortened V by 5 bases and J by 0 bases, and 7 bases separated the two germline ends.